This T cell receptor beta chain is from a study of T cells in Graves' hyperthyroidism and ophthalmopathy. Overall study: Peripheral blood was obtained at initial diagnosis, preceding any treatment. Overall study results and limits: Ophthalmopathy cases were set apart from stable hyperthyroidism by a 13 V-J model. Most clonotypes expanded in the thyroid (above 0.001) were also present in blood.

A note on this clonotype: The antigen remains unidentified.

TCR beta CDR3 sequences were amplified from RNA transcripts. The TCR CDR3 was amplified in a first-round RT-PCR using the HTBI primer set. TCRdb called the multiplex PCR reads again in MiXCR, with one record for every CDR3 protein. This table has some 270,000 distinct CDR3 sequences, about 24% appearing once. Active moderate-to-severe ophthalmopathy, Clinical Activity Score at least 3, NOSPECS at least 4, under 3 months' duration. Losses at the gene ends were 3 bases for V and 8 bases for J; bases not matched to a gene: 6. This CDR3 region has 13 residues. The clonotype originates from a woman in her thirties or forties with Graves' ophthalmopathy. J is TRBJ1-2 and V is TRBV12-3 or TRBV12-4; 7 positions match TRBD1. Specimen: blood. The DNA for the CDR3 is TGTGCCAGCAGTTTGGGGGACAGAGGGGGCTACACCTTC. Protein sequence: CASSLGDRGGYTF.